The 24 T cell receptor beta chains below all came from one sample that was sequenced in a study of T cells in Graves' hyperthyroidism and ophthalmopathy. Amplification targeted TCR beta CDR3 regions from RNA transcripts. During a first-round RT-PCR of the TCR CDR3, the HTBI primer set was used. Via MiXCR, TCRdb re-called the multiplex PCR reads, giving one row per CDR3 protein. The top ten clones hold around 27% of a sample with around 180,000 distinct CDR3 sequences, 17% of them seen once. The sample taken for sequencing was blood. These receptors originate from a woman aged 45-65 years with Graves' hyperthyroidism.

This clonotype was detected many times. CDR3 protein: CASSTWGRLEAFF. The CDR3 DNA reads as TGTGCCAGCAGCACCTGGGGGAGGCTTGAAGCTTTCTTT. This chain uses TRBV7-9 with TRBJ1-1; weak D call: TRBD1 (5 bases). The CDR3 is 13 amino acids. V was shortened by 5 bases and J by 7 bases, with 14 bases between the two germline ends. Germline V gene data show CDR1 as SEHNR and CDR2 as FQNEAQ (reference sequence).

Many counts were recorded for this clonotype. The chain recombines TRBV15 with TRBJ1-2; possibly TRBD1 for D (5 bases). V was shortened by 0 bases and J by 4 bases, with 15 bases between the two germline ends. Germline-derived CDR1 and CDR2 are LNHNV and YYDKDF (reference sequence). The CDR3 is 16 residues long. The CDR3 is CATSRDRAQGAYGYTF. CDR3 coding DNA: TGTGCCACCAGCAGAGACAGGGCCCAAGGGGCCTATGGCTACACCTTC.

This clonotype has a count of ten or more. This chain links TRBV6-1 with TRBJ1-2, with D uncertain. From germline, CDR1 is MNHNS and CDR2 SASEGT. Trimming took 6 bases from V and 3 from J, leaving 17 bases between them. The CDR3 has 15 amino acids. The CDR3, as DNA: TGTGCCAGCAGGTCTAGAGAACTTACTTACTATGGCTACACCTTC. It yields the protein CASRSRELTYYGYTF.

This clonotype appeared many times. The genes are TRBV7-7 and TRBJ1-2; D is unclear. This CDR3 region has 14 residues. CDR1 SSHAT and CDR2 FNYEAQ come from the germline V gene (reference sequence). CDR3 bases: TGTGCTAACTCCCTCTGGTCCCTTAACTATGGCTACACCTTC. Amino acid sequence: CANSLWSLNYGYTF.

The sample holds many counts of this clonotype. The V and J genes are TRBV7-6 and TRBJ1-1, with 8 bases matching TRBD1. Germline-derived CDR1 and CDR2 are SGHVS and FNYEAQ. V shed 5 bases and J 6 bases; nucleotides not matched to a gene: 14. This CDR3 is built from 16 residues. CDR3: CASSPGGLGINPEAFF. CDR3 bases: TGTGCCAGCAGCCCAGGGGGCTTGGGTATCAACCCTGAAGCTTTCTTT.

This clonotype was detected only a few times. The genes are TRBV19 and TRBJ1-2; TRBD1 agrees at 8 bases. This CDR3 has 15 residues. J was trimmed by 2 bases and V by 4 bases; bases with no gene match: 6. Per germline, CDR1 LNHDA and CDR2 SQIVND (reference sequence). The CDR3 is CASSNRDRKNYGYTF. The CDR3 DNA is TGTGCCAGTAGTAACCGGGACAGGAAAAACTATGGCTACACCTTC.

This clonotype occurred many times. V and J are TRBV18 and TRBJ1-1; 10 bases are a match to TRBD1. The V segment lost 2 bases and the J segment 5 bases; nucleotides outside the gene matches: 2. The length of the CDR3 is 14 residues. CDR1 is KGHSH, CDR2 LQKENI, per germline. The CDR3 region has the DNA TGTGCCAGCTCACCAGGACAGGGGGGGACTGAAGCTTTCTTT. The encoded protein is CASSPGQGGTEAFF.

This clonotype was recorded many times. The chain has TRBV20-1 and TRBJ2-1, with D possibly being TRBD1 or TRBD2 (6 bases each). Germline assignment: CDR1 DFQATT and CDR2 SNEGSKA (reference sequence). The CDR3 spans 15 residues. The V end was cut by 3 bases, the J end by 5 bases, with 17 bases between. The CDR3 coding sequence is TGCAGTGCTAGCCTCGGAGGGGGGCCTAACAATGAGCAGTTCTTC. Translated, it gives CSASLGGGPNNEQFF.

This clonotype was detected only a few times. This chain joins TRBV5-5 and TRBJ1-4; the D gene is possibly TRBD1 (5 bases). This CDR3 spans 15 amino acids. Germline V gives CDR1 SGHKS, CDR2 YYEKEE (reference sequence). V was clipped by 3 bases and J by 4 bases, with 13 bases between them. DNA for the CDR3: TGTGCCAGCAGCTCATCCGGGACGGATAATGAAAAACTGTTTTTT. Translation gives CASSSSGTDNEKLFF.

This clonotype was counted ten times or more. The rearrangement links TRBV7-3 to TRBJ2-5; TRBD2 matches at 7 bases. The junction had 5 bases not matched to a gene; V was cut back by 5 bases and J by 5 bases. Germline V gene data show CDR1 as SGHTA and CDR2 as FQGTGA. The CDR3 is 13 amino acids. This CDR3 reads CASSPMGGETQYF. The CDR3 DNA is TGTGCCAGCAGCCCGATGGGAGGGGAGACCCAGTACTTC.

This clonotype was recorded at least ten times. The V gene is TRBV15, the J gene TRBJ2-1; D ambiguous. V was shortened by 3 bases and J by 8 bases, with 14 bases between the two germline ends. CDR1 is LNHNV and CDR2 is YYDKDF in the germline V gene (reference sequence). The CDR3 spans 14 residues. The CDR3 region has the DNA TGTGCCACCAGCAGGGCAGGTCTCCTGGATGAGCAGTTCTTC. It encodes CATSRAGLLDEQFF.

This clonotype appeared many times. The chain links TRBV7-9 to TRBJ2-7; D not certain. Germline loops: CDR1 SEHNR, CDR2 FQNEAQ (reference sequence). This CDR3 has 13 amino acids. Between the trimmed V and J ends, which lost 5 bases and 0 bases, there was a span of 8 bases. DNA of the CDR3: TGTGCCAGCAGCACAGAAATCTCCTACGAGCAGTACTTC. Its protein is CASSTEISYEQYF.

This clonotype has ten or more counts. This sequence joins TRBV10-2 and TRBJ2-1; 10 bases are a match to TRBD2. The CDR3 consists of 15 residues. The junction had 3 bases not matched to a gene; V was cut back by 1 base and J by 6 bases. Germline lookup yields CDR1 WSHSY and CDR2 SAAADI. CDR3 nucleotide sequence: TGCGCCAGCAGTGAGTGGGCTAGCGGGGGCAATGAGCAGTTCTTC. This codes for CASSEWASGGNEQFF.

This clonotype was counted many times. The gene calls are TRBV5-1 and TRBJ2-3, with 9 nucleotides matching TRBD2. This CDR3 contains 15 residues. Germline V lookup: CDR1 SGHRS, CDR2 YFSETQ. V gave up 4 bases and J gave up 2 bases; unmatched junction bases: 5. The CDR3 nucleotides read TGCGCCAGCAGCGCTAGCGGGGATAACACAGATACGCAGTATTTT. It yields the protein CASSASGDNTDTQYF.

This clonotype appeared many times. The V call is TRBV7-9, the J call TRBJ1-2; TRBD1 agrees at 7 bases. V lost 5 bases and J lost 5; bases outside the gene matches: 11. The germline V gene has CDR1 SEHNR and CDR2 FQNEAQ (reference sequence). There are 15 residues in the CDR3. The CDR3 sequence is CASSTGTAILYGYTF. The CDR3 bases are TGTGCCAGCAGCACCGGGACAGCAATCCTTTATGGCTACACCTTC.

Many counts were recorded for this clonotype. This chain joins TRBV5-1 and TRBJ2-1, with 14 bases matching TRBD2. Germline V CDR1 and CDR2: SGHRS, YFSETQ. The J segment lost 6 bases and the V segment lost 2 bases, leaving 4 bases of the junction unmatched. The CDR3 has 16 residues. CDR3 nucleotides: TGCGCCAGCAGCTTTGGGACTAGCGGGGGCTTCAATGAGCAGTTCTTC. Translated: CASSFGTSGGFNEQFF.

There are many counts of this clonotype. The rearrangement joins TRBV6-1 to TRBJ1-2; 7 bases map to TRBD1. Per the germline V gene, CDR1 is MNHNS and CDR2 is SASEGT. The V gene end was trimmed by 7 bases and the J gene end by 5 bases; junction bases not matched to a gene: 10. The CDR3 covers 14 residues. The CDR3 DNA follows: TGTGCCAGCATACGGACAGGAAACTTGTATGGCTACACCTTC. It yields the protein CASIRTGNLYGYTF.

The table lists this clonotype with many counts. V gene TRBV9 combines with J gene TRBJ2-7; 9 nucleotides agree with TRBD1. Trimming removed 4 bases from V and 4 bases from J; junction bases left unmatched: 12. The CDR3 runs 16 residues. Germline CDR1 reads SGDLS; CDR2 reads YYNGEE. CDR3 DNA sequence: TGTGCCAGCAGCCCAGGTGGGGGACAGGGAAAATACGAGCAGTACTTC. Translated: CASSPGGGQGKYEQYF.

Concerning this clonotype: A much larger clone lies one base from this, so it may be a read error. The chain is built from TRBV6-6 and TRBJ1-1; D remains ambiguous. The length of the CDR3 is 13 residues. Trimming pared 1 base from V and 4 bases from J, leaving 7 bases between. Germline V gene sequence: CDR1 MNHNY, CDR2 SVGAGI (reference sequence). The chain's CDR3 is CASSYYGSTEAFF. The CDR3 bases are TGTGCCAGCAGTTACTACGGTAGCACTGAAGCTTTCTTT.

In its sample, this clonotype was seen a few times. The V call is TRBV28, the J call TRBJ2-5; D may match TRBD1 or TRBD2 (5 bases each). Germline CDR1 reads MDHEN; CDR2 reads SYDVKM. The CDR3 has 15 residues. V lost 3 bases, J lost 0 bases, and 11 bases lay in between. CDR3 amino acids: CASSFFGGDQETQYF. CDR3 nucleotide sequence: TGTGCCAGCAGTTTCTTTGGGGGTGACCAAGAGACCCAGTACTTC.

This clonotype was observed a handful of times. V usage is TRBV5-4 and J usage is TRBJ2-5; TRBD2 matches 7 bases. The trim removed 4 bases at V and 3 bases at J, leaving 12 bases unmatched. The germline CDR1 and CDR2 sequences are SGHNT and YYREEE (reference sequence). This CDR3 has 16 amino acids. In DNA, the CDR3 is TGTGCCAGCAGCCAACCTTTGGGGGGGGGGGAAGAGACCCAGTACTTC. Its translation is CASSQPLGGGEETQYF.

This chain uses TRBV7-2 with TRBJ2-7; the D call may be TRBD1 or TRBD2 (5 bases each). The CDR3 runs 13 residues. Germline CDR1 SGHTA, CDR2 FQGNSA. The V gene lost 6 bases and the J gene lost 1 base, with 10 bases spanning the gap. This CDR3 is CASRSGRSYEQYF. The CDR3 DNA reads as TGTGCCAGCAGGTCGGGACGTTCCTACGAGCAGTACTTC.

The chain is built from TRBV12-3 or TRBV12-4 and TRBJ2-3, with 14 bases lining up with TRBD2. CDR3 length equals 16 residues. With 7 bases clipped from V and 6 bases from J, the junction kept 9 bases outside the gene matches. The CDR3, as DNA: TGTGCCAGCACCACCGGACTAGCGGGAGGAGCGGATACGCAGTATTTT. Protein: CASTTGLAGGADTQYF.

This clonotype was counted at least ten times. The chain couples TRBV20-1 to TRBJ2-7; D unclear. Germline V CDR1 and CDR2: DFQATT, SNEGSKA (reference sequence). The V end lost 5 bases, the J end lost 6 bases, and 17 bases lay between the germline ends. The CDR3 length is 13 residues. The CDR3 region is CSAPVRASAEQYF. CDR3 DNA sequence: TGCAGTGCTCCCGTTAGGGCTTCGGCCGAGCAGTACTTC.